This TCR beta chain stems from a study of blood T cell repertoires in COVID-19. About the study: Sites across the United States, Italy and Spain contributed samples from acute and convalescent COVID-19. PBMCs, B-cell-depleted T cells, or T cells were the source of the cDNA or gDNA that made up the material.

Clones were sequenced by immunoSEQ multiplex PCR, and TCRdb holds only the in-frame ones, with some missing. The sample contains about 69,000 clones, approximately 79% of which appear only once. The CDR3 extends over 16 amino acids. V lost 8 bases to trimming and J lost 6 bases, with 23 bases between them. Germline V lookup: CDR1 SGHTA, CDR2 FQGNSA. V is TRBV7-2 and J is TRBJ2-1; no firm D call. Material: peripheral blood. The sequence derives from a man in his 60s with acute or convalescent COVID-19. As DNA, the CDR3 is TGTGCCAGCCTCCTGAGGCCCTCTGTTATGATCAATGAGCAGTTCTTC. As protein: CASLLRPSVMINEQFF.